These 16 T cell receptor beta chains originate from one sample sequenced in a study of blood T cells in healthy people across ages. A second about 7 to 12 cycle PCR used barcoded and J-beta primers. Each CDR3 protein gets one entry after TCRdb re-called the 5' RACE reads with MiXCR. The sample yields about 580,000 distinct CDR3 sequences, 45% to 55% seen once. Sequenced input: blood. The receptors come from an elderly man in good health.

At least ten counts were recorded for this clonotype. The chain employs TRBV20-1 and TRBJ1-2; possibly TRBD1 for D (6 bases). The CDR3 loop spans 14 amino acids. CDR1 DFQATT and CDR2 SNEGSKA come from the germline V gene (reference sequence). Trimming removed 0 bases at V and 3 bases at J, with 11 bases between. CDR3 nucleotides: TGCAGTGCTAGAGATCCGGCAGGGGACTATGGCTACACCTTC. Encoded protein: CSARDPAGDYGYTF.

The CDR3 here is CASSLTSGSDNEQFF. CDR3 in DNA: TGTGCCAGCAGCCTGACTAGCGGGAGCGACAATGAGCAGTTCTTC. V and J are TRBV7-3 and TRBJ2-1; 12 positions match TRBD2. Germline trimming cut 5 bases from V and 5 bases from J; bases unmatched to any gene: 4. The CDR3 runs 15 residues. The V gene's germline CDR1 is SGHTA and CDR2 FQGTGA.

This clonotype was counted many times. The CDR3 coding sequence is TGTGCCAGCAGCCTTATAGCGGGGGGGCATAACGAGCAGTACTTC. Amino acid sequence: CASSLIAGGHNEQYF. V and J are TRBV6-6 and TRBJ2-7; the match to TRBD2 covers 11 bases. CDR3 length equals 15 residues. Trimming at V came to 6 bases and at J to 5 bases, leaving 9 bases not matched to a gene. The germline V gene has CDR1 MNHNY and CDR2 SVGAGI (reference sequence).

There are a few counts of this clonotype. The chain uses TRBV10-2 and TRBJ2-1; D is possibly TRBD2 (6 bases). V gave up 6 bases and J gave up 6 bases, with 12 bases separating them. The CDR3 covers 13 residues. CDR1 is WSHSY and CDR2 is SAAADI in the germline V gene. The CDR3 region is CASSPRDPNEQFF. Written as DNA, the CDR3 is TGCGCCAGCAGCCCGCGGGACCCCAATGAGCAGTTCTTC.

In regard to this clonotype: Being one base from a much bigger clone, this may be a read error. This rearrangement joins TRBV6-5 to TRBJ2-3; no definite D call. The germline V gene encodes CDR1 MNHEY and CDR2 SVGAGI. V dropped 5 bases and J dropped 6 bases, with 15 bases sitting between them. This CDR3 region has 14 residues. The CDR3 coding sequence is TGTGCCAGCAGTCGGACCCCACGGAGCGATACGCAGTATTTT. It yields the protein CASSRTPRSDTQYF.

The chain combines TRBV3-1 with TRBJ1-1; D remains unclear. This CDR3 is built from 15 residues. The germline V gene encodes CDR1 LGHDT and CDR2 YNNKEL (reference sequence). Trimming removed 4 bases at V and 0 bases at J, with 12 bases between. DNA of the CDR3: TGTGCCAGCAGCCCGTCGGAAGTAATGAACACTGAAGCTTTCTTT. It codes for CASSPSEVMNTEAFF.

This clonotype was counted between two and nine times. The CDR3 here is CSVAAKFRRSPLHF. In DNA form, the CDR3 reads TGCAGCGTTGCCGCCAAGTTTCGGCGTTCACCCCTCCACTTT. V and J are TRBV29-1 and TRBJ1-6, with unresolved D. Trimming cost V 4 bases and J 9 bases, with 16 bases left between them. Germline lookup yields CDR1 SQVTM and CDR2 ANQGSEA. This CDR3 region has 14 residues.

There are many counts of this clonotype. The V and J genes are TRBV12-3 or TRBV12-4 and TRBJ2-3; no clear D gene. The CDR3 contains 12 residues. The V end was cut by 6 bases, the J end by 0 bases, with 4 bases between. DNA of the CDR3: TGTGCCAGCAGATTTAGCACAGATACGCAGTATTTT. It yields the protein CASRFSTDTQYF.

The chain joins TRBV10-2 to TRBJ2-3; D unclear. V was clipped by 8 bases and J by 2 bases, with 14 bases between them. The germline CDR1 and CDR2 sequences are WSHSY and SAAADI. The CDR3 runs to 14 residues. CDR3 sequence reads: CASGQARLTDTQYF. CDR3 nucleotide sequence: TGCGCCAGCGGGCAGGCCAGGCTCACAGATACGCAGTATTTT.

This chain links TRBV7-9 with TRBJ2-3, with unresolved D. CDR1 and CDR2 (germline): SEHNR, FQNEAQ (reference sequence). CDR3 size: 16 residues. Deletions cut 3 bases from V and 1 base from J, with 14 bases between. DNA for the CDR3: TGTGCCAGCAGCTTCTCGGTGATAGTGGGCACAGATACGCAGTATTTT. It yields the protein CASSFSVIVGTDTQYF.

This clonotype was detected only a few times. The rearrangement links TRBV29-1 to TRBJ1-2; no clear D. The CDR3 is 11 residues long. Looked up from germline, CDR1 is SQVTM and CDR2 is ANQGSEA. Trimming took off 7 bases at V and 1 base at J, with 7 bases between the two ends. CDR3 sequence reads: CSGRNNYGYTF. The CDR3 DNA sequence: TGCAGCGGTAGAAATAACTATGGCTACACCTTC.

This clonotype was observed a single time. The chain has TRBV29-1 and TRBJ2-2; TRBD1 aligns across 10 bases. The germline gives CDR1 SQVTM, CDR2 ANQGSEA. CDR3 size: 11 residues. The J segment lost 7 bases and the V segment lost 7 bases, leaving 0 bases of the junction unmatched. The CDR3 coding sequence is TGCAGCGGGACAGGGGGCGGGGAGCTGTTTTTT. This codes for CSGTGGGELFF.

This clonotype has more than one count but fewer than ten. The rearrangement uses TRBV6-5 and TRBJ1-5; D gene uncertain. The CDR3 consists of 15 residues. The V end was cut by 4 bases, the J end by 3 bases, with 13 bases between. Germline V gene data show CDR1 as MNHEY and CDR2 as SVGAGI. The CDR3 nucleotides are TGTGCCAGCAGTTGGGCGAGGGCCTCCAATCAGCCCCAGCATTTT. Protein: CASSWARASNQPQHF.

V is TRBV7-9 and J is TRBJ2-7; 7 nucleotides align to TRBD2. The V gene end was trimmed by 5 bases and the J gene end by 1 base; junction bases not matched to a gene: 11. The CDR3 sequence is 16 residues long. Germline V CDR1 and CDR2: SEHNR, FQNEAQ (reference sequence). The DNA for the CDR3 is TGTGCCAGCAGCCCGGCATTTGCGGGAGATTCCTACGAGCAGTACTTC. Its translation: CASSPAFAGDSYEQYF. The full variable domain, with the rest looked up from reference TRBV7-9 and TRBJ2-7, is DTGVSQNPRHKITKRGQNVTFRCDPISEHNRLYWYRQTLGQGPEFLTYFQNEAQLEKSRLLSDRFSAERPKGSFSTLEIQRTEQGDSAMYLCASSPAFAGDSYEQYFGPGTRLTVT.

This chain links TRBV29-1 with TRBJ2-1; weak D call: TRBD2 (6 bases). CDR1 and CDR2 from the germline V gene are SQVTM and ANQGSEA. The CDR3 length is 13 residues. Between the trimmed V and J ends, which lost 2 bases and 4 bases, there was a span of 9 bases. Written as DNA, the CDR3 is TGCAGCGTTGAATGGCTAGCGTACAATGAGCAGTTCTTC. Its protein is CSVEWLAYNEQFF.

This clonotype has only a few counts. The CDR3 DNA follows: TGTGCCAGCAGTAAGGTAGCGGGAGGGCAGGGTGAGCAGTTCTTC. Translating it yields CASSKVAGGQGEQFF. The chain links TRBV6-5 to TRBJ2-1; 11 nucleotides match TRBD2. Per germline, CDR1 MNHEY and CDR2 SVGAGI. V lost 5 bases and J lost 9; bases outside the gene matches: 9. The CDR3 contains 15 residues.